Each of the 14 T cell receptor beta chains below was sequenced from the same sample in a study of blood T cell repertoires in COVID-19. Profiling relied on immunoSEQ multiplex PCR, and the TCRdb table lists in-frame clones only, not all of them. The sample lists fewer than 650,000 clones; approximately 91% were seen once. Sequencing input: peripheral blood. The receptors were gathered from a woman in her 50s with COVID-19, enrolled during active disease.

This sequence joins TRBV29-1 and TRBJ2-7, with 7 bases identical to TRBD1. This CDR3 is built from 13 residues. J was trimmed by 6 bases and V by 7 bases; bases with no gene match: 12. Germline V gene lookup returns CDR1 SQVTM and CDR2 ANQGSEA. CDR3 sequence (DNA): TGCAGCGGTCTGACAGGGTGGTCCGGCGAGCAGTACTTC. Protein product: CSGLTGWSGEQYF.

To note about this clone: This sample includes further DNA sequences coding for the same CDR3. The CDR3 DNA follows: TGCGCCAGCAGCTTAGGGGCCGGTCAGCCCCAGCATTTT. Its translation is CASSLGAGQPQHF. This chain uses TRBV5-1 with TRBJ1-5; D is possibly TRBD1 (5 bases). CDR1 is SGHRS, CDR2 YFSETQ, per germline. The CDR3 covers 13 residues. The germline V and J ends were trimmed by 2 bases and 6 bases, with 9 bases remaining between them.

The chain recombines TRBV27 with TRBJ2-7; 10 nucleotides agree with TRBD1. CDR3 length: 19 residues. The V and J ends lost 5 bases and 2 bases, in that order; junction bases with no gene match: 18. Germline lookup yields CDR1 MNHEY and CDR2 SMNVEV (reference sequence). The CDR3: CASSPQRWGQGTSTYEQYF. The CDR3 region has the DNA TGTGCCAGCAGTCCCCAACGTTGGGGACAGGGGACAAGTACCTACGAGCAGTACTTC.

The chain employs TRBV28 and TRBJ1-2; TRBD1 is a possible D gene (5 bases). Germline V CDR1 and CDR2: MDHEN, SYDVKM. V lost 6 bases to trimming and J lost 6 bases, with 17 bases between them. The CDR3 is 14 residues long. CDR3 loop: CASRESGGGDGYTF. Here the CDR3 DNA reads TGTGCCAGCAGAGAGAGTGGCGGGGGAGATGGCTACACCTTC.

V usage is TRBV27 and J usage is TRBJ1-2; 9 bases are shared with TRBD1. Germline V gene lookup returns CDR1 MNHEY and CDR2 SMNVEV (reference sequence). With V trimmed by 4 bases and J by 2 bases, 5 bases remained unmatched. The CDR3 loop spans 15 amino acids. CDR3 in DNA: TGTGCCAGCAGTTCCCTAGGACAGGGGAACTATGGCTACACCTTC. Its protein is CASSSLGQGNYGYTF.

The V and J genes are TRBV5-1 and TRBJ2-4; 9 nucleotides agree with TRBD1. Unmatched junction bases numbered 4, after V lost 3 bases and J lost 6 bases. The CDR3 totals 14 residues. In germline, CDR1 is SGHRS, CDR2 YFSETQ. The CDR3 nucleotides are TGCGCCAGCAGCTCGGGGACAGGGTCAAACATTCAGTACTTC. This codes for CASSSGTGSNIQYF.

The J gene is TRBJ2-1, the V gene TRBV5-1; 10 bases map to TRBD2. The CDR3 runs 17 residues. The germline V gene encodes CDR1 SGHRS and CDR2 YFSETQ. The trim removed 4 bases at V and 0 bases at J, leaving 7 bases unmatched. The CDR3 region is CASSGKRGGLSYNEQFF. CDR3 in DNA: TGCGCCAGCAGCGGAAAGCGGGGGGGCCTCTCCTACAATGAGCAGTTCTTC.

This chain uses TRBV4-1 with TRBJ2-3; D is unresolved. Trimming pared 1 base from V and 6 bases from J, leaving 23 bases between. Germline V CDR1 and CDR2: MGHRA, YSYEKL. The CDR3 runs 18 residues. CDR3 nucleotide sequence: TGCGCCAGCAGCCAAGTCTCCTATAAGAGGATTGGAGTGGATACGCAGTATTTT. This sequence encodes CASSQVSYKRIGVDTQYF.

The chain joins TRBV5-1 to TRBJ1-1; tentatively, D is TRBD1 (6 bases). From germline, CDR1 is SGHRS and CDR2 YFSETQ. The CDR3 is 13 residues long. Trimming took off 5 bases at V and 4 bases at J, with 12 bases between the two ends. CDR3 bases: TGCGCCAGCAGACATACAGGGATCACTGAAGCTTTCTTT. This encodes CASRHTGITEAFF. The full variable domain, rest sourced from reference TRBV5-1 and TRBJ1-1, is KAGVTQTPRYLIKTRGQQVTLSCSPISGHRSVSWYQQTPGQGLQFLFEYFSETQRNKGNFPGRFSGRQFSNSRSEMNVSTLELGDSALYLCASRHTGITEAFFGQGTRLTVV.

The rearrangement uses TRBV4-2 and TRBJ1-2, with D possibly being TRBD1 (6 bases). Germline loops: CDR1 LGHNA, CDR2 YNFKEQ. V dropped 2 bases and J dropped 6 bases, with 13 bases sitting between them. This CDR3 comprises 14 residues. The CDR3 region is CASSQTRGADGYTF. Written as DNA, the CDR3 is TGTGCCAGCAGCCAAACCCGGGGGGCTGATGGCTACACCTTC.

The gene calls are TRBV9 and TRBJ2-7; D remains ambiguous. V was shortened by 3 bases and J by 4 bases, with 11 bases between the two germline ends. The length of the CDR3 is 13 residues. CDR1 and CDR2 (germline): SGDLS, YYNGEE. The CDR3 DNA reads as TGTGCCAGCAGCGGCCTCACGGGTTACGAGCAGTACTTC. It is translated as CASSGLTGYEQYF.

V usage is TRBV28 and J usage is TRBJ2-1, with 7 nucleotides matching TRBD2. V shed 6 bases and J 3 bases; nucleotides not matched to a gene: 11. Germline V CDR1 and CDR2: MDHEN, SYDVKM. The CDR3 contains 16 residues. The CDR3 nucleotides read TGTGCCAGCAGCCGAGGTGGCGGGGGAAACTACAATGAGCAGTTCTTC. Amino acids: CASSRGGGGNYNEQFF.

The chain has TRBV27 and TRBJ2-2; a weak D match, TRBD2 (6 bases). The CDR3 spans 15 residues. Trimming left V 3 bases short and J 4 bases short, with 12 bases between. Germline V gives CDR1 MNHEY, CDR2 SMNVEV (reference sequence). The CDR3 bases are TGTGCCAGCAGTTTCACTAGAGCGGGCACCGGGGAGCTGTTTTTT. Protein product: CASSFTRAGTGELFF.

The rearrangement uses TRBV27 and TRBJ2-7; possible D gene TRBD1, 6 bases. Trimming cost V 5 bases and J 6 bases, with 11 bases left between them. Germline loops: CDR1 MNHEY, CDR2 SMNVEV (reference sequence). The CDR3 runs to 12 residues. CDR3 in DNA: TGTGCCAGCAGTCCAACAGGGCCCGAGCAGTACTTC. It translates to CASSPTGPEQYF.